The 27 T cell receptor beta chains reported below all come from one sample, sequenced in a study of regulatory T cells in long-lasting Graves disease. To make TCR beta libraries, researchers used iRepertoire HTBI primers and Arm-PCR of CDR3 regions. In TCRdb, the multiplex PCR reads were re-called with MiXCR into one record per CDR3 protein. Here the sample spans 300,000 to 400,000 distinct CDR3 sequences, around a fifth being singletons. Time point here: persistent/refractory GD, antithyroid drugs over 5 years with positive TRAb. Following extraction of RNA from PBMCs, that RNA was used to make the TCR library. Sequencing used peripheral blood mononuclear cells (PBMCs), obtained when the disease was refractory, from a patient treated with antithyroid drugs. These receptor sequences come from a female donor with Graves disease.

Many counts were recorded for this clonotype. The chain has TRBV29-1 and TRBJ1-1; tentatively, D is TRBD1 (6 bases). V lost 5 bases and J lost 1, with 14 bases in between. The CDR3 is 14 amino acids. Germline CDR1 is SQVTM and CDR2 is ANQGSEA. The CDR3 bases are TGCAGCGTTTTAATGACAGGATCGAACACTGAAGCTTTCTTT. Residues: CSVLMTGSNTEAFF.

A remark on this clonotype: A much bigger clone sits one base away, suggesting this may be a read error. The chain joins TRBV7-3 to TRBJ1-2; no firm D call. Germline assignment: CDR1 SGHTA and CDR2 FQGTGA. The CDR3 totals 14 residues. The CDR3 nucleotides read TGTGCCAGCAGCCTGGTACCGGAGAACTATAGCTACACCTTC. Its translation: CASSLVPENYSYTF.

The sample holds one count of this clonotype. This may be a read error, as it is one base from a much larger clone. The gene calls are TRBV20-1 and TRBJ1-5, with TRBD1 matching 8 bases. The CDR3 covers 15 residues. CDR1 DFQATT and CDR2 SNEGSKA come from the germline V gene (reference sequence). DNA for the CDR3: TGCAGTGCTATCCCAGGGGGCCAGGGCAATCAGTCCCAGCATTTT. Protein product: CSAIPGGQGNQSQHF.

This clonotype has at least ten counts. The chain combines TRBV11-2 with TRBJ2-7; 7 positions match TRBD2. The CDR3 covers 14 residues. J was trimmed by 6 bases and V by 2 bases; bases with no gene match: 7. Germline V CDR1 and CDR2: SGHAT, FQNNGV. CDR3 sequence: CASSLRRRGGEQYF. The CDR3 DNA reads as TGTGCCAGCAGCTTAAGACGGCGCGGGGGCGAGCAGTACTTC.

Only a few counts were recorded for this clonotype. The rearrangement joins TRBV6-9 to TRBJ1-5; D is ambiguous. This CDR3 is 16 amino acids long. CDR1 and CDR2 (germline): MNHGY, SVAAGI. The V and J ends lost 3 bases and 0 bases respectively, with 12 bases between them. DNA of the CDR3: TGTGCCAGCAGTTACCCCCCCGGCCCTAGCAATCAGCCCCAGCATTTT. Amino acid sequence: CASSYPPGPSNQPQHF.

This clonotype was found many times. This sequence joins TRBV11-3 and TRBJ1-1; 7 bases map to TRBD1. This CDR3 contains 13 residues. V was pared by 6 bases and J by 2 bases, with 3 bases of the junction left unmatched. Germline lookup yields CDR1 SGHNT and CDR2 YENEEA. Written as DNA, the CDR3 is TGTGCCAGCAGGGGACAGCAAAACACTGAAGCTTTCTTT. Translating gives CASRGQQNTEAFF.

This clonotype was detected a few times. This rearrangement joins TRBV29-1 to TRBJ2-7; D unresolved. CDR1 is SQVTM and CDR2 is ANQGSEA in the germline V gene. The CDR3 sequence is 11 residues long. With 1 base removed from V and 3 bases from J, the gap between germline ends came to 4 bases. Here the CDR3 reads CSVEGDYEQYF. The DNA for the CDR3 is TGCAGCGTTGAAGGGGACTACGAGCAGTACTTC.

The chain links TRBV19 to TRBJ1-5; TRBD1 is a possible D gene (5 bases). The V end lost 3 bases, the J end lost 9 bases, and 21 bases lay between the germline ends. The CDR3 is made up of 16 amino acids. Germline V gives CDR1 LNHDA, CDR2 SQIVND (reference sequence). The CDR3 protein is CASSMAGVTDSRPQHF. The CDR3 coding sequence is TGTGCCAGTAGTATGGCGGGGGTGACCGATAGCAGGCCCCAGCATTTT. Combining the CDR3 with reference TRBV19 and TRBJ1-5 gives the whole variable domain DGGITQSPKYLFRKEGQNVTLSCEQNLNHDAMYWYRQDPGQGLRLIYYSQIVNDFQKGDIAEGYSVSREKKESFPLTVTSAQKNPTAFYLCASSMAGVTDSRPQHFGDGTRLSIL.

This clonotype was seen a handful of times. This chain connects TRBV14 to TRBJ1-2; 9 bases align to TRBD1. CDR1 and CDR2 from the germline V gene are SGHDN and FVKESK. After removal of 4 bases from V and 2 bases from J, the junction contained 5 bases not matched to a gene. CDR3 size: 15 residues. CDR3 bases: TGTGCCAGCAGCCTTCGTGGGACAGGGAACTATGGCTACACCTTC. It encodes CASSLRGTGNYGYTF. The full variable domain, in which reference TRBV14 and TRBJ1-2 provide the parts outside the CDR3, is EAGVTQFPSHSVIEKGQTVTLRCDPISGHDNLYWYRRVMGKEIKFLLHFVKESKQDESGMPNNRFLAERTGGTYSTLKVQPAELEDSGVYFCASSLRGTGNYGYTFGSGTRLTVV.

In this sample, this clonotype turned up many times. This chain connects TRBV27 to TRBJ1-1; 7 nucleotides agree with TRBD1. The V segment lost 5 bases and the J segment 1 base; nucleotides outside the gene matches: 7. The CDR3 extends over 15 amino acids. Germline values: CDR1 MNHEY, CDR2 SMNVEV (reference sequence). In DNA, the CDR3 is TGTGCCAGCAGTCCATGGACAGGCTCGAACACTGAAGCTTTCTTT. Amino acids: CASSPWTGSNTEAFF.

This sequence joins TRBV7-8 and TRBJ1-5, with D possibly being TRBD1 (5 bases). CDR1 SGHVS and CDR2 FQNEAQ come from the germline V gene. The ends were cut back, 7 bases at V and 5 bases at J, with 18 bases in the middle. The CDR3 covers 15 residues. Here the CDR3 reads CASTPDLLGDQPQHF. CDR3 DNA: TGTGCCAGCACCCCTGACCTACTGGGGGATCAGCCCCAGCATTTT.

There are many counts of this clonotype. This rearrangement joins TRBV20-1 to TRBJ1-5, with D perhaps TRBD1 (5 bases). This CDR3 region has 14 residues. The germline V and J ends were trimmed by 0 bases and 1 base, with 7 bases remaining between them. The V gene's germline CDR1 is DFQATT and CDR2 SNEGSKA (reference sequence). CDR3 nucleotides: TGCAGTGCTAGAGATGGGGGGAGCAATCAGCCCCAGCATTTT. Translating gives CSARDGGSNQPQHF.

V usage is TRBV2 and J usage is TRBJ1-1; perhaps TRBD1 as D (5 bases). The germline V gene encodes CDR1 SNHLY and CDR2 FYNNEI. The CDR3 contains 17 residues. V was shortened by 4 bases and J by 0 bases, with 18 bases between the two germline ends. CDR3 amino acids: CASSGGQRLSMNTEAFF. In DNA, the CDR3 is TGTGCCAGCAGTGGCGGACAAAGGCTTTCGATGAACACTGAAGCTTTCTTT.

Ten or more counts support this clonotype. The rearrangement links TRBV2 to TRBJ2-7; the D is unclear. V dropped 4 bases and J dropped 1 base, with 5 bases sitting between them. Germline V gives CDR1 SNHLY, CDR2 FYNNEI. CDR3 length: 12 residues. CDR3 nucleotides: TGTGCCAGCAGTGCCGTTTCCTACGAGCAGTACTTC. Its protein product is CASSAVSYEQYF.

This clonotype has at least ten counts. V usage is TRBV28 and J usage is TRBJ2-5; D is unclear. The CDR3 has 14 amino acids. Germline loops: CDR1 MDHEN, CDR2 SYDVKM. The V gene lost 3 bases and the J gene lost 1 base, with 9 bases spanning the gap. The CDR3 DNA reads as TGTGCCAGCAGTTTGTGGCCGTCCCAAGAGACCCAGTACTTC. Protein product: CASSLWPSQETQYF.

This clonotype was seen a handful of times. This rearrangement joins TRBV12-3 or TRBV12-4 to TRBJ2-3; D not certain. This CDR3 has 14 residues. With 5 bases removed from V and 2 bases from J, the gap between germline ends came to 11 bases. CDR3 sequence (DNA): TGTGCCAGCAGTGAAGACCAGTTCACAGATACGCAGTATTTT. It specifies CASSEDQFTDTQYF.

The J gene is TRBJ2-4, the V gene TRBV5-1, with TRBD1 identical over 9 bases. V gave up 0 bases and J gave up 0 bases; unmatched junction bases: 10. The germline V gene encodes CDR1 SGHRS and CDR2 YFSETQ. CDR3 length: 19 residues. CDR3 residues: CASSLDMAGQGLAKNIQYF. The CDR3 DNA follows: TGCGCCAGCAGCTTGGATATGGCGGGACAGGGACTAGCCAAAAACATTCAGTACTTC.

This clonotype has at least ten counts. The rearrangement links TRBV6-5 to TRBJ1-1; D is unclear. Trimming took 2 bases from V and 1 from J, leaving 5 bases between them. The germline V gene encodes CDR1 MNHEY and CDR2 SVGAGI. The CDR3 sequence is 13 residues long. CDR3 nucleotide sequence: TGTGCCAGCAGTTACGAGGGGAACACTGAAGCTTTCTTT. It is translated as CASSYEGNTEAFF.

This clonotype was seen ten or more times. The chain couples TRBV7-9 to TRBJ2-7; no definite D call. V was clipped by 4 bases and J by 5 bases, with 12 bases between them. Germline values: CDR1 SEHNR, CDR2 FQNEAQ (reference sequence). The CDR3 extends over 13 amino acids. The CDR3 loop reads CASSSVLRHEQYF. CDR3 in DNA: TGTGCCAGCAGCTCAGTCCTACGCCACGAGCAGTACTTC.

V is TRBV19 and J is TRBJ2-2; D not certain. There are 14 residues in the CDR3. Trimming left V 1 base short and J 3 bases short, with 6 bases between. The germline V gene encodes CDR1 LNHDA and CDR2 SQIVND (reference sequence). CDR3 DNA sequence: TGTGCCAGTAGTATAGGGCCTCACACCGGGGAGCTGTTTTTT. Amino acid sequence: CASSIGPHTGELFF.

This clonotype was observed at least ten times. This chain links TRBV5-6 with TRBJ2-4; D possibly uses TRBD1 or TRBD2 (5 bases each). The CDR3 runs to 15 residues. CDR1 and CDR2 from the germline V gene are SGHDT and YYEEEE. V was shortened by 4 bases and J by 0 bases, with 11 bases between the two germline ends. CDR3 region: CASSRGPLAKNIQYF. The CDR3 DNA follows: TGTGCCAGCAGCAGGGGACCTCTAGCCAAAAACATTCAGTACTTC.

Of note for this clonotype: Since a much larger clone is just one base distant, this may be a read error. This chain links TRBV12-3 or TRBV12-4 with TRBJ2-2; TRBD1 matches at 8 bases. CDR3 length: 16 residues. Germline trimming cut 3 bases from V and 2 bases from J; bases unmatched to any gene: 5. The CDR3 DNA reads as TGTGCCAGCAGTTTCTGGGGACAGGCTAACACCGGGGAGCTGTTTTTT. Amino acids: CASSFWGQANTGELFF.

This chain links TRBV12-5 with TRBJ1-2; D perhaps matches TRBD1 (6 bases). Germline V gene lookup returns CDR1 LGHNT and CDR2 FRNRAP. V shed 3 bases and J shed 7 bases, with 9 bases lying between them. This CDR3 spans 12 amino acids. CDR3 bases: TGTGCTAGTGGTTTCTCAGGGGTTGGCTACACCTTC. This gives the protein CASGFSGVGYTF.

In regard to this clonotype: Just one base apart from a much larger clone, this may be a read error. This chain joins TRBV9 and TRBJ1-1, with D unclear. This CDR3 spans 15 amino acids. V dropped 3 bases and J dropped 0 bases, with 12 bases sitting between them. Germline CDR1 and CDR2: SGDLS and YYNGEE. CDR3 nucleotides: TGTGCCAGCAGCGCACCGAGACGCCTGAACACTGAAGCTTTCTTT. Amino acids: CASSAPRRLNTEAFF.

This clonotype was detected ten times or more. The V and J genes are TRBV30 and TRBJ2-7; 8 nucleotides agree with TRBD2. CDR3 length equals 14 residues. The V and J ends lost 4 bases and 3 bases, in that order; junction bases with no gene match: 8. Germline V gives CDR1 GTSNPN, CDR2 SVGIG (reference sequence). The CDR3 sequence is CAWKPGGALYEQYF. The CDR3 nucleotides are TGTGCCTGGAAACCGGGGGGGGCACTCTACGAGCAGTACTTC.

In its sample, this clonotype was seen a few times. The CDR3 bases are TGTGCCAGCAGCTTTAGGACAGGGATCGACGAGCAGTACTTC. Amino acids: CASSFRTGIDEQYF. The chain combines TRBV7-9 with TRBJ2-7; 8 bases are shared with TRBD1. The CDR3 is 14 residues long. Germline V CDR1 and CDR2: SEHNR, FQNEAQ (reference sequence). With 3 bases clipped from V and 5 bases from J, the junction kept 6 bases outside the gene matches.

The table lists this clonotype with a few counts. V usage is TRBV6-1 and J usage is TRBJ1-5; 7 bases agree with TRBD1. The CDR3 covers 13 residues. Germline V gene data show CDR1 as MNHNS and CDR2 as SASEGT. Germline trimming cut 6 bases from V and 7 bases from J; bases unmatched to any gene: 6. The CDR3 loop reads CASRDRDDQPQHF. CDR3 bases: TGTGCCAGCAGAGACAGGGATGACCAGCCCCAGCATTTT.